What follows are 25 T cell receptor beta chains derived from one specimen sequenced in a study of CD8 T cell repertoires and HIV-1 epitope variants. Antigens for these TCRs are unknown. Generated by immunoSEQ multiplex PCR, the TCRdb table keeps only in-frame clones and is missing some. The sample records 4,500 to 7,000 clones, more than 60% being singletons. Sequencing input: cultured CD8+ T cells derived from PBMCs. These receptors were collected from a male donor with HIV.

V is TRBV19 and J is TRBJ1-1; the D is unclear. The germline gives CDR1 LNHDA, CDR2 SQIVND (reference sequence). V lost 9 bases and J lost 0, with 14 bases in between. This CDR3 has 14 amino acids. DNA of the CDR3: TGTGCCAGCCGCCCCGAGGCCATGAACACTGAAGCTTTCTTT. This codes for CASRPEAMNTEAFF.

CDR3 nucleotides: TGTGCCAGCAGCCCGAGCGGGCTGAACTACGAGCAGTACTTC. Its translation is CASSPSGLNYEQYF. The chain employs TRBV11-2 and TRBJ2-7; a weak D match, TRBD2 (6 bases). The germline V gene encodes CDR1 SGHAT and CDR2 FQNNGV. The CDR3 covers 14 residues. Trimming shortened V by 5 bases and J by 3 bases, and 14 bases separated the two germline ends.

The rearrangement links TRBV2 to TRBJ1-1; 7 nucleotides match TRBD1. V dropped 1 base and J dropped 1; count of bases not matched to a gene: 6. Germline CDR1 reads SNHLY; CDR2 reads FYNNEI. This CDR3 region has 16 residues. As DNA, the CDR3 is TGTGCCAGCAGTGAAGATCTGGGGACAGCGAACACTGAAGCTTTCTTT. Protein product: CASSEDLGTANTEAFF.

The chain recombines TRBV6-5 with TRBJ1-1, with D unclear. Germline CDR1 MNHEY, CDR2 SVGAGI. V gave up 6 bases and J gave up 1 base, with 9 bases separating them. The CDR3 is 13 residues long. CDR3 residues: CASRENGNTEAFF. The CDR3 nucleotides read TGTGCCAGCAGGGAAAATGGGAACACTGAAGCTTTCTTT.

The rearrangement links TRBV7-9 to TRBJ2-1; D is perhaps TRBD2 (6 bases). The V end was cut by 5 bases, the J end by 7 bases, with 12 bases between. Germline values: CDR1 SEHNR, CDR2 FQNEAQ (reference sequence). The CDR3 runs 13 residues. CDR3 sequence: CASSHGTENEQFF. In DNA, the CDR3 is TGTGCCAGCAGCCACGGGACTGAGAATGAGCAGTTCTTC.

A single count supports this clone. The rearrangement links TRBV2 to TRBJ1-1, with TRBD1 as a possible D gene (6 bases). The CDR3 loop spans 15 amino acids. Germline CDR1 and CDR2: SNHLY and FYNNEI. The V end was cut by 1 base, the J end by 2 bases, with 11 bases between. This chain's CDR3 is CASSEVIGGNTEAFF. The CDR3 coding sequence is TGTGCCAGCAGTGAAGTTATAGGGGGAAACACTGAAGCTTTCTTT. The full variable domain, rest sourced from reference TRBV2 and TRBJ1-1, is EPEVTQTPSHQVTQMGQEVILRCVPISNHLYFYWYRQILGQKVEFLVSFYNNEISEKSEIFDDQFSVERPDGSNFTLKIRSTKLEDSAMYFCASSEVIGGNTEAFFGQGTRLTVV.

This chain connects TRBV7-8 to TRBJ1-2, with TRBD1 matching over 9 bases. Trimming at V came to 9 bases and at J to 6 bases, leaving 2 bases not matched to a gene. This CDR3 contains 11 residues. Germline CDR1 and CDR2: SGHVS and FQNEAQ. The DNA of the CDR3 is TGTGCCAGTGGGACAGGGAATGGCTACACCTTC. Protein product: CASGTGNGYTF.

The V call is TRBV29-1, the J call TRBJ2-3, with unresolved D. Germline values: CDR1 SQVTM, CDR2 ANQGSEA. V dropped 3 bases and J dropped 3 bases, with 4 bases sitting between them. CDR3 length: 11 residues. The CDR3 reads CSVEGTDTQYF. The CDR3 DNA follows: TGCAGCGTTGAGGGAACAGATACGCAGTATTTT.

This clone was counted between two and nine times. V gene TRBV5-6 combines with J gene TRBJ1-2; TRBD1 aligns across 11 bases. The CDR3 is 15 residues long. With V trimmed by 4 bases and J by 3 bases, 5 bases remained unmatched. Per germline, CDR1 SGHDT and CDR2 YYEEEE. The CDR3 nucleotides are TGTGCCAGCAGCCCGGGACAGGGGGTCGACTATGGCTACACCTTC. Protein: CASSPGQGVDYGYTF.

The chain couples TRBV11-2 to TRBJ2-7, with 10 positions matching TRBD2. CDR1 and CDR2 from the germline V gene are SGHAT and FQNNGV. There are 18 residues in the CDR3. V shed 0 bases, J shed 9 bases, and the junction held 17 bases outside the gene matches. CDR3 protein: CASSLDRTRGSGGSGQYF. CDR3 DNA: TGTGCCAGCAGCTTAGATCGGACCCGGGGTAGCGGGGGGTCGGGGCAGTACTTC.

Worth noting for this clone: At one boundary the junction diverges from the germline segment, which might be a read error. The V gene is TRBV4-1, the J gene TRBJ1-2; 7 nucleotides agree with TRBD1. The CDR3 contains 15 residues. Germline CDR1 and CDR2: MGHRA and YSYEKL. In DNA form, the CDR3 reads TGTGCCAGCAGCCTAGGGGACAGCGGGAGGGGTGGCTACACCTTC. Translation: CASSLGDSGRGGYTF.

V gene TRBV7-8 combines with J gene TRBJ1-4; D not resolved. The CDR3 has 15 residues. Germline assignment: CDR1 SGHVS and CDR2 FQNEAQ. Between the trimmed V and J ends, which lost 5 bases and 6 bases, there was a span of 16 bases. For the CDR3, the DNA is TGTGCCAGCAGCCATAGCTACGGCGATGATGAAAAACTGTTTTTT. Translated: CASSHSYGDDEKLFF.

This clone has just one count. The chain combines TRBV10-2 with TRBJ2-7; 9 bases fit TRBD1. The junction had 7 bases not matched to a gene; V was cut back by 3 bases and J by 4 bases. CDR1 and CDR2 from the germline V gene are WSHSY and SAAADI. This CDR3 contains 15 residues. The CDR3, as DNA: TGCGCCAGCAGTGAACGGGACAGGGCAGGGTACGAGCAGTACTTC. Its translation: CASSERDRAGYEQYF.

A few counts support this clone. V is TRBV28 and J is TRBJ1-1, with D possibly being TRBD1 (5 bases). With 5 bases removed from V and 2 bases from J, the gap between germline ends came to 15 bases. The CDR3 length is 15 residues. CDR1 is MDHEN, CDR2 SYDVKM, per germline. The CDR3 loop reads CASSLPLTANTEAFF. CDR3 nucleotide sequence: TGTGCCAGCAGTCTGCCCCTGACAGCTAACACTGAAGCTTTCTTT.

This clone was detected a few times. CDR3 nucleotides: TGTGCCAGCAGCTTGGGACAGTACCTTCGTGAGCAGTACTTC. Translating it yields CASSLGQYLREQYF. V usage is TRBV5-4 and J usage is TRBJ2-7; D possibly corresponds to TRBD1 (5 bases). CDR1 SGHNT and CDR2 YYREEE come from the germline V gene (reference sequence). The length of the CDR3 is 14 residues. Deletions cut 0 bases from V and 7 bases from J, with 14 bases between.

The CDR3 DNA reads TGTGCCAGTAGTATCCCGGCAGGGGGAAACTATGGCTACACCTTC. This translates into CASSIPAGGNYGYTF. This rearrangement joins TRBV19 to TRBJ1-2, with 7 nucleotides matching TRBD1. This CDR3 contains 15 residues. From germline, CDR1 is LNHDA and CDR2 SQIVND (reference sequence). J was trimmed by 2 bases and V by 3 bases; bases with no gene match: 6.

This clone was detected only a few times. The chain is built from TRBV27 and TRBJ2-7; 8 nucleotides line up with TRBD2. Per germline, CDR1 MNHEY and CDR2 SMNVEV (reference sequence). J gave up 7 bases and V 0 bases, and 11 bases lay outside the gene matches. The length of the CDR3 is 16 residues. The chain's CDR3 is CASSLSEREPGSEQYF. As DNA, the CDR3 is TGTGCCAGCAGTTTATCGGAGCGGGAGCCTGGGTCGGAGCAGTACTTC.

This chain joins TRBV4-1 and TRBJ2-7; 15 positions agree with TRBD2. The CDR3 is 15 amino acids. V lost 5 bases to trimming and J lost 4 bases; unmatched junction nucleotides: 3. Per the germline V gene, CDR1 is MGHRA and CDR2 is YSYEKL. In nucleotides, the CDR3 is TGCGCCAGCAGCATGGGGACTAGCGGGGGGTACGAGCAGTACTTC. It translates to CASSMGTSGGYEQYF.

The V and J genes are TRBV18 and TRBJ2-1; 7 nucleotides agree with TRBD2. V shed 6 bases and J 9 bases; nucleotides not matched to a gene: 14. This CDR3 contains 15 residues. Germline loops: CDR1 KGHSH, CDR2 LQKENI. CDR3 DNA sequence: TGTGCCAGCTCGAGAGTGGGACTATCGGTAAGTGAGCAGTTCTTC. This translates into CASSRVGLSVSEQFF.

V and J are TRBV7-6 and TRBJ2-7, with a possible D match to TRBD1 (6 bases). The V gene's germline CDR1 is SGHVS and CDR2 FNYEAQ. The length of the CDR3 is 17 residues. The ends were cut back, 1 base at V and 0 bases at J, with 16 bases in the middle. This CDR3 reads CASSLVVGQGSSYEQYF. For the CDR3, the DNA is TGTGCCAGCAGCTTAGTAGTAGGGCAGGGGAGCTCCTACGAGCAGTACTTC.

This chain uses TRBV9 with TRBJ2-3; 7 nucleotides align to TRBD1. V was pared by 3 bases and J by 2 bases, with 12 bases of the junction left unmatched. Germline assignment: CDR1 SGDLS and CDR2 YYNGEE. This CDR3 is built from 17 residues. CDR3 residues: CASSAIQGPPFTDTQYF. The CDR3 region has the DNA TGTGCCAGCAGCGCCATACAGGGGCCTCCCTTCACAGATACGCAGTATTTT.

There are a few counts of this clone. This chain connects TRBV7-8 to TRBJ1-5; no clear D. The CDR3 runs to 13 residues. Trimming took 5 bases from V and 5 from J, leaving 10 bases between them. The germline V gene encodes CDR1 SGHVS and CDR2 FQNEAQ. The CDR3 region is CASSQRWDQPQHF. CDR3 bases: TGTGCCAGCAGCCAAAGGTGGGATCAGCCCCAGCATTTT.

This clone has more than one count but fewer than ten. V and J are TRBV27 and TRBJ1-4; TRBD1 is a possible D gene (6 bases). The CDR3 loop spans 15 amino acids. Germline assignment: CDR1 MNHEY and CDR2 SMNVEV (reference sequence). The germline V and J ends were trimmed by 5 bases and 3 bases, with 13 bases remaining between them. Written as DNA, the CDR3 is TGTGCCAGCAGTGGAAACAGGGAGGCTAATGAAAAACTGTTTTTT. It translates to CASSGNREANEKLFF.

The chain links TRBV6-6 to TRBJ1-2; tentative D call: TRBD1 (6 bases). V was cut by 2 bases and J by 6 bases, with 13 bases left in between. The CDR3 loop spans 14 amino acids. From germline, CDR1 is MNHNY and CDR2 SVGAGI (reference sequence). CDR3 amino acids: CASSYGGRTNGYTF. CDR3 in DNA: TGTGCCAGCAGTTACGGGGGGCGCACAAATGGCTACACCTTC.

V is TRBV2 and J is TRBJ2-7, with 8 bases matching TRBD2. The CDR3 has 13 residues. Unmatched junction bases numbered 4, after V lost 9 bases and J lost 0 bases. Germline V CDR1 and CDR2: SNHLY, FYNNEI. For the CDR3, the DNA is TGTGCCAGAGGCGGGAGGAGCTCCTACGAGCAGTACTTC. Protein sequence: CARGGRSSYEQYF.